This T cell receptor (beta chain) was sequenced during a study of shared clonotypes between healthy human individuals. In the naive CD8 group, cells lacked CD45RO and were positively selected for CCR7, so terminally differentiated effector memory CD45RA+ cells were left out. On this clone: Its target is unknown.

The CDR3 runs to 12 residues. Trimming cost V 3 bases and J 7 bases, with 9 bases left between them. Germline V gene data show CDR1 as LNHDA and CDR2 as SQIVND (reference sequence). TCRdb's table, derived via immunoSEQ multiplex PCR, lists solely in-frame clones and lacks some. The top ten hold over 0.1% of the sample, which has around 600,000 clones, roughly 95% seen once. The study, taken as a whole, reports: Rarefaction gave evidence that sorted-subset sequencing remained incomplete despite large depth. For naive CD4 cells, approximately 4.8% of clonotypes were shared across several donors.

The V call is TRBV19, the J call TRBJ1-1; unclear D gene. The TCR was taken from a woman aged 25 to 39 in good health. Sample: naive CD8+ T cells sorted from blood. The CDR3 loop is CASSIGGVEAFF. The CDR3 DNA is TGTGCCAGTAGTATTGGTGGGGTTGAAGCTTTCTTT. Supplemented by reference TRBV19 and TRBJ1-1, the full variable domain reads DGGITQSPKYLFRKEGQNVTLSCEQNLNHDAMYWYRQDPGQGLRLIYYSQIVNDFQKGDIAEGYSVSREKKESFPLTVTSAQKNPTAFYLCASSIGGVEAFFGQGTRLTVV.